The rows below give T cell receptor beta chains drawn from one sample of a study of tumour-infiltrating T cells in Burkitt lymphoma. Measured with immunoSEQ multiplex PCR; TCRdb has only the in-frame clones, and not every one. Among 1,300 or so clones listed, 99% were seen once. Sample: tumor tissue. The source is a human donor with Burkitt lymphoma. CDR3s include the opening cysteine and the closing phenylalanine or tryptophan. D genes are given only for firm matches. Clone size is stated in some rows and not others, as once, few, many or a class when expanded.

clone_size j_call d_call v_call cdr3_nt cdr3_aa
. TRBJ2-2 TRBD2 TRBV6-5 TGTGCCAGCAGCCGACTAGCGGGAGGGCCCGGGGAGCTGTTTTTT CASSRLAGGPGELFF
. TRBJ2-3 TRBD1 TRBV19 TGTGCCAGTAGTAACAGGGGCGAGGATACGCAGTATTTT CASSNRGEDTQYF
. TRBJ2-3 TRBD2 TRBV7-3 TGTGCCAGCAGCTTGGGGACTAGCAACACAGATACGCAGTATTTT CASSLGTSNTDTQYF
. TRBJ1-6 . TRBV30 TGTGCCTGGACCCACACGAGCTCCTATAATTCACCCCTCCACTTT CAWTHTSSYNSPLHF
. TRBJ1-5 . TRBV10-2 TGCGCCAGCAGTGAGAGGAATAGCAATCAGCCCCAGCATTTT CASSERNSNQPQHF
. TRBJ1-5 TRBD1 TRBV27 TGTGCCAGCAGTTTCTCGGGACAGGGAGATCAGCCCCAGCATTTT CASSFSGQGDQPQHF
. TRBJ1-4 . TRBV4-2 TGTGCCAGCAGCCAAGTGGGGGGAATAGGGGTGTGGGGGGAAAAACTGTTTTTT CASSQVGGIGVWGEKLFF
. TRBJ2-4 . TRBV6-1 TGTGCCAGCAGTGAATTTTCTATCGGCAAAAACATTCAGTACTTC CASSEFSIGKNIQYF
. TRBJ2-1 TRBD2 TRBV18 TGTGCCAGCTCACCAAGCGGGAGGGCTGGCAATGAGCAGTTCTTC CASSPSGRAGNEQFF
. TRBJ1-1 . TRBV29-1 TGCAGCGTTGGGGGACAAGGGGGGATAATGAACACTGAAGCTTTCTTT CSVGGQGGIMNTEAFF
. TRBJ2-1 . TRBV27 TGTGCCAGCAGTTTTGGCGGAAGCTCCTACAATGAGCAGTTCTTC CASSFGGSSYNEQFF
. TRBJ2-4 . TRBV9 TGTGCCAGCAGCGTAGGGGCCCTAAGTAAGAACATTCAGTACTTC CASSVGALSKNIQYF
. TRBJ1-1 . TRBV19 TGTGCCAGTAGTATAGTAAGGAGGTCGGCGGTTCTAAACACTGAAGCTTTCTTT CASSIVRRSAVLNTEAFF
. TRBJ1-1 TRBD1 TRBV2 TGTACCAGCAGTGAAGCTGGGACAGAGAACACTGAAGCTTTCTTT CTSSEAGTENTEAFF
. TRBJ1-1 TRBD1 TRBV6-6 TGTGCCAGCAGTCAACCCACAGGGGGCACTGAAGCTTTCTTT CASSQPTGGTEAFF
. TRBJ2-5 TRBD2 TRBV9 TGTGCCAGCAGCACCGGACGGTACCGGGGGGGAGAGACCCAGTACTTC CASSTGRYRGGETQYF
once TRBJ2-3 TRBD2 TRBV19 TGTGCCAGTAGCATTACGCGGAGCGGGGGCACAGATACGCAGTATTTT CASSITRSGGTDTQYF
. TRBJ1-1 TRBD1 TRBV14 TGTGCCAGCAGCAGATACAGGGGCCGCCAGGCTTTCTTT CASSRYRGRQAFF
. TRBJ2-7 TRBD2 TRBV5-1 TGCGCCAGCAGCTTGAGGGGCGGGAGCCACGAGCAGTACTTC CASSLRGGSHEQYF
. TRBJ2-5 TRBD2 TRBV14 TGTGCCAGCAGCCAAGATCCGGCGGGGGGTTCAGGGTACCAAGAGACCCAGTACTTC CASSQDPAGGSGYQETQYF
. TRBJ2-1 TRBD2 TRBV15 TGTGCCACCAGCAGAGGGCTAGCGGGGGGTAATGAGCAGTTCTTC CATSRGLAGGNEQFF
. TRBJ2-1 . TRBV7-9 TGTGCCAGCAGCTTAGTACCTACGAATGAGCAGTTCTTC CASSLVPTNEQFF
. TRBJ2-1 . TRBV27 TGTGCCAGCAGTTTCCGTGGCAATGAGCAGTTCTTC CASSFRGNEQFF
. TRBJ1-1 . TRBV27 TGTGCCAGCAGTCCCCTTGGACAGTCCGGGACTGAAGCTTTCTTT CASSPLGQSGTEAFF
once TRBJ2-3 TRBD2 TRBV30 TGTGCCTGTCTAGCGGGGGCGATCTCTGATACGCAGTATTTT CACLAGAISDTQYF
. TRBJ1-1 . TRBV28 TGTGCCAGCAGTGGGGAGGGGGGCTGGACTGAAGCTTTCTTT CASSGEGGWTEAFF
. TRBJ1-2 . TRBV6-5 TGTGCCAGCAGTTACGGGATCAAAGGGGCCTATGGCTACACCTTC CASSYGIKGAYGYTF
once TRBJ2-2 TRBD1 TRBV27 TGTGCCAGCAATAGGGACAGGGGGAACACCGGGGAGCTGTTTTTT CASNRDRGNTGELFF
. TRBJ1-1 . TRBV4-1 TGCGCCAGCAGCCAAGAGGCTATGCCATGGGGGCTTGGTGAAGCTTTCTTT CASSQEAMPWGLGEAFF
. TRBJ2-5 . TRBV5-5 TGTGCCAGCAGCTTGGGTCTCCAAGAGACCCAGTACTTC CASSLGLQETQYF
. TRBJ2-5 TRBD1 TRBV9 TGTGCCAGCAGCGTAGGCATGGGACAGGGAGGGGAGACCCAGTACTTC CASSVGMGQGGETQYF
. TRBJ1-6 TRBD1 TRBV5-6 TGTGCCAGCAGCTTGGCCGGGACAGTTATTAATTCACCCCTCCACTTT CASSLAGTVINSPLHF
few TRBJ1-2 . TRBV4-1 TGCGCCAGCAGCCAAGGGCATACCAACTATGGCTACACCTTC CASSQGHTNYGYTF
. TRBJ1-1 . TRBV30 TGTGCCTGGAGACTTGGCACTGAAGCTTTCTTT CAWRLGTEAFF
. TRBJ2-5 . TRBV7-9 TGTGCCAGCAGCTTAGCGGGGCGCAGGAGGGAAGAGACCCAGTACTTC CASSLAGRRREETQYF
. TRBJ1-1 TRBD1 TRBV6-5 TGTGCCAGCAGTTACCAACAGGGGACCACTGAAGCTTTCTTT CASSYQQGTTEAFF
. TRBJ2-7 . TRBV27 TGTGCCAGCAGTGCAGTGGACAGCTACGAGCAGTACTTC CASSAVDSYEQYF
. TRBJ2-2 . TRBV6-6 TGTGCCAGCAGTTACTCGGCCGACTCGAACACCGGGGAGCTGTTTTTT CASSYSADSNTGELFF
once TRBJ2-5 . TRBV7-2 TGTGCCAGCAGCTTAAGGGGGGGGGAGACCCAGTACTTC CASSLRGGETQYF
. TRBJ2-7 . TRBV25-1 TGTGCCAGCAGAGGAGCCCTCTACGAGCAGTACTTC CASRGALYEQYF
. TRBJ2-5 . TRBV5-4 TGTGCCAGCAGCTTTAGACAGGAGGTCGAGACCCAGTACTTC CASSFRQEVETQYF
. TRBJ2-7 . TRBV5-1 TGCGCCAGCAGCTTTGTAGGGCAGAACTACGAGCAGTACTTC CASSFVGQNYEQYF
. TRBJ2-2 . TRBV5-1 TGCGCCAGCAGCTTGGGTAGCCTGAACACCGGGGAGCTGTTTTTT CASSLGSLNTGELFF
. TRBJ1-4 . TRBV27 TGTGCCAGCAGTACAATGGCTGCAACTAATGAAAAACTGTTTTTT CASSTMAATNEKLFF
. TRBJ1-2 . TRBV4-3 TGCGCCAGCAGCCAAGGACGGGTCTATGGCTACACCTTC CASSQGRVYGYTF
once TRBJ1-5 . TRBV4-2 TGTGCCAGCAGCCAAGATGGGATCTCGCCCCAGCATTTT CASSQDGISPQHF
once TRBJ2-7 TRBD2 TRBV15 TGTGCCACCAGCAGAGCTAGCGGGGGACCCTACGAGCAGTACTTC CATSRASGGPYEQYF
once TRBJ1-1 . TRBV30 TGTGCCTGGGGGTTGTCGAACACTGAAGCTTTCTTT CAWGLSNTEAFF
. TRBJ2-5 . TRBV11-2 TGTGCCAGCAGCCCCGGGGGGACACGGGAGACCCAGTACTTC CASSPGGTRETQYF
. TRBJ1-5 . TRBV28 TGTGCCAGCAGTTTTAAGGGGCTCGGCAATCAGCCCCAGCATTTT CASSFKGLGNQPQHF
. TRBJ1-1 . TRBV6-1 TGTGCCACCGCCCCGGAGGCTCGCATGAACACTGAAGCTTTCTTT CATAPEARMNTEAFF
. TRBJ2-7 . TRBV6-5 TGTGCCACGTCCTGGTTCCACGAGCAGTACTTC CATSWFHEQYF
. TRBJ2-7 . TRBV30 TGTGCCTGCCGGGACCTCACCTACGAGCAGTACTTC CACRDLTYEQYF